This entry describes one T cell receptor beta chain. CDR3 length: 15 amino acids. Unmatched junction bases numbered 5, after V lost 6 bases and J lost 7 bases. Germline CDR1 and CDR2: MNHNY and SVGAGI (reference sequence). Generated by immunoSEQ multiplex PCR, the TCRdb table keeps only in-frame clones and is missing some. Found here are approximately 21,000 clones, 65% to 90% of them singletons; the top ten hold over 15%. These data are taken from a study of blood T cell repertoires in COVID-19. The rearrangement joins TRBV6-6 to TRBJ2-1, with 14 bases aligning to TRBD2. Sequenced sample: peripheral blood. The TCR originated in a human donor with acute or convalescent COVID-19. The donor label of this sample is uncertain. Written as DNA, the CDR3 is TGTGCCAGCAGCGGACTAGCGGGGGGAAAAAATGAGCAGTTCTTC. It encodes CASSGLAGGKNEQFF.